Below, one T cell receptor beta chain is given with its context. What it recognizes is unknown. This CDR3 comprises 15 residues. Trimming took 3 bases from V and 2 from J; bases not matched to a gene: 4. This specimen belongs to a study of CD8 T cells in ankylosing spondylitis. Broader study findings: CD8+ by phenotype, disease-linked clones were relatively rare in peripheral blood.

TCRdb processed the 5' RACE reads anew with MiXCR; each CDR3 protein has one entry. This sample has just under 350,000 distinct CDR3 sequences, with roughly 14% found just once. The sample consisted of blood, either unsorted or a sorted T cell fraction (not recorded which). V usage is TRBV12-3 or TRBV12-4 and J usage is TRBJ2-1; 7 bases match TRBD2. The sequence was collected from a male donor with ankylosing spondylitis or in good health (not recorded which). CDR3 coding DNA: TGTGCCAGCAGTTTCGGAGCGGGACCCTACAATGAGCAGTTCTTC. Amino acid sequence: CASSFGAGPYNEQFF.